The 21 T cell receptor beta chains below were found in one sample sequenced in a study of long-term antiretroviral therapy in people with HIV. Survey-level immunoSEQ v3.0 assays were run. This table comes from immunoSEQ multiplex PCR, and its TCRdb copy is limited to in-frame clones, with some not included. The sample includes about 24,000 clones, around 86% of them seen just once. The material was unsorted PBMCs, obtained 0.4 years after starting antiretroviral therapy. All receptors derive from a man in his forties or fifties with HIV.

This sequence joins TRBV6-1 and TRBJ1-5, with D maybe TRBD1 (6 bases). The CDR3 has 15 residues. V was pared by 6 bases and J by 3 bases, with 15 bases between. Germline CDR1 MNHNS, CDR2 SASEGT. The CDR3 DNA reads as TGTGCCAGCAGGCCCGAAGGGGGGTTCAATCAGCCCCAGCATTTT. This codes for CASRPEGGFNQPQHF.

The chain links TRBV9 to TRBJ1-4; 9 nucleotides align to TRBD1. Germline lookup yields CDR1 SGDLS and CDR2 YYNGEE. The length of the CDR3 is 18 residues. Trimming took 1 base from V and 0 from J; bases not matched to a gene: 7. The chain's CDR3 is CASSVTGGPFATNEKLFF. CDR3 in DNA: TGTGCCAGCAGCGTAACAGGGGGCCCTTTTGCAACTAATGAAAAACTGTTTTTT.

This clone was seen only a few times. The chain couples TRBV6-5 to TRBJ1-1; D might be TRBD1 (6 bases). The CDR3 extends over 13 amino acids. Trimming took off 7 bases at V and 3 bases at J, with 12 bases between the two ends. Per the germline V gene, CDR1 is MNHEY and CDR2 is SVGAGI. The CDR3 DNA reads TGTGCCAGCATGTTACAGGGCCACACTGAAGCTTTCTTT. This codes for CASMLQGHTEAFF.

The rearrangement uses TRBV7-2 and TRBJ2-1, with 7 bases identical to TRBD1. V shed 5 bases and J 4 bases; nucleotides not matched to a gene: 11. The CDR3 loop spans 16 amino acids. In germline, CDR1 is SGHTA, CDR2 FQGNSA. The DNA of the CDR3 is TGTGCCAGCAGCCCACAGGGGCCTGGGGGATACAATGAGCAGTTCTTC. Translated, it gives CASSPQGPGGYNEQFF.

The chain couples TRBV5-1 to TRBJ1-2; D not resolved. The CDR3 consists of 17 residues. V was clipped by 1 base and J by 8 bases, with 24 bases between them. Germline V CDR1 and CDR2: SGHRS, YFSETQ. Here the CDR3 reads CASSLRLGPRDSGGYTF. CDR3 DNA sequence: TGCGCCAGCAGCTTGAGGTTGGGTCCGAGGGATTCGGGAGGCTACACCTTC.

This chain uses TRBV28 with TRBJ2-3; 7 nucleotides match TRBD1. Trimming removed 3 bases from V and 3 bases from J; junction bases left unmatched: 3. Germline CDR1 MDHEN, CDR2 SYDVKM. This CDR3 is built from 14 residues. The CDR3 DNA reads TGTGCCAGCAGTTTCCGGGACAGAACAGATACGCAGTATTTT. It is translated as CASSFRDRTDTQYF.

The J gene is TRBJ2-7, the V gene TRBV7-2; D call uncertain. Trimming took off 1 base at V and 2 bases at J, with 12 bases between the two ends. The CDR3 is made up of 15 amino acids. Germline V gives CDR1 SGHTA, CDR2 FQGNSA. CDR3 nucleotides: TGTGCCAGCAGCTTAGACAATAGGATTCCCTACGAGCAGTACTTC. Encoded protein: CASSLDNRIPYEQYF.

This clone was counted only a few times. The rearrangement links TRBV7-2 to TRBJ1-6; 7 nucleotides match TRBD1. The CDR3 runs 15 residues. Germline lookup yields CDR1 SGHTA and CDR2 FQGNSA. J was trimmed by 10 bases and V by 4 bases; bases with no gene match: 10. The CDR3 DNA reads as TGTGCCAGCAGCTCGGGGACAGTAAGAATCTCACCCCTCCACTTT. The encoded protein is CASSSGTVRISPLHF.

The V gene is TRBV27, the J gene TRBJ1-2; TRBD1 aligns across 7 bases. This CDR3 has 16 residues. V was clipped by 3 bases and J by 1 base; unmatched bases: 8. Germline assignment: CDR1 MNHEY and CDR2 SMNVEV (reference sequence). The chain's CDR3 is CASSLAGTEDNYGYTF. The CDR3 bases are TGTGCCAGCAGTTTGGCCGGGACAGAGGATAACTATGGCTACACCTTC.

The chain uses TRBV6-6 and TRBJ2-1, with 7 bases that match TRBD1. CDR1 MNHNY and CDR2 SVGAGI come from the germline V gene (reference sequence). V lost 4 bases to trimming and J lost 5 bases; unmatched junction nucleotides: 5. The CDR3 is 14 amino acids. In nucleotides, the CDR3 is TGTGCCAGCAGTTCCAGGGGGTCTGACAATGAGCAGTTCTTC. Its protein product is CASSSRGSDNEQFF.

The chain recombines TRBV7-2 with TRBJ2-1; 7 bases are a match to TRBD2. V was pared by 3 bases and J by 9 bases, with 5 bases of the junction left unmatched. Germline lookup yields CDR1 SGHTA and CDR2 FQGNSA. The CDR3 extends over 13 amino acids. CDR3 in amino acids: CASSFRGVGEQFF. CDR3 nucleotide sequence: TGTGCCAGCAGCTTCCGGGGGGTAGGTGAGCAGTTCTTC.

The rearrangement uses TRBV7-8 and TRBJ2-1, with D perhaps matching TRBD1 (5 bases). The V gene lost 5 bases and the J gene lost 4 bases, with 12 bases spanning the gap. The CDR3 runs to 14 residues. Germline lookup yields CDR1 SGHVS and CDR2 FQNEAQ. The CDR3 DNA follows: TGTGCCAGCAGCCACAGGACCTTATACAATGAGCAGTTCTTC. It encodes CASSHRTLYNEQFF.

V usage is TRBV7-2 and J usage is TRBJ1-5, with unresolved D. This CDR3 is 13 amino acids long. Germline V gives CDR1 SGHTA, CDR2 FQGNSA. V lost 5 bases and J 6 bases, leaving 11 bases between the germline ends. The chain's CDR3 is CASSPRLFQPQHF. In DNA, the CDR3 is TGTGCCAGCAGCCCAAGGCTATTTCAGCCCCAGCATTTT.

The rearrangement uses TRBV4-2 and TRBJ1-2, with 7 positions matching TRBD1. The ends lost 1 base at V and 7 bases at J; junction bases unmatched: 9. Germline values: CDR1 LGHNA, CDR2 YNFKEQ. The CDR3 spans 15 residues. The CDR3 region is CASSQVNRGDSGYTF. The DNA for the CDR3 is TGTGCCAGCAGCCAAGTCAACAGGGGTGATAGTGGCTACACCTTC.

The chain joins TRBV7-8 to TRBJ1-2; D remains ambiguous. CDR1 and CDR2 (germline): SGHVS, FQNEAQ. The ends were cut back, 0 bases at V and 8 bases at J, with 13 bases in the middle. This CDR3 has 14 residues. The CDR3 is CASSLAPGRQGYTF. CDR3 DNA: TGTGCCAGCAGCTTAGCGCCGGGTAGGCAAGGCTACACCTTC.

The chain couples TRBV7-9 to TRBJ2-7; D perhaps matches TRBD2 (6 bases). V gave up 5 bases and J gave up 7 bases, with 15 bases separating them. CDR1 and CDR2 from the germline V gene are SEHNR and FQNEAQ (reference sequence). There are 13 residues in the CDR3. The CDR3 region is CASSPYEREEQYF. The CDR3 DNA is TGTGCCAGCAGCCCCTACGAACGGGAGGAGCAGTACTTC. Supplemented by reference TRBV7-9 and TRBJ2-7, the full variable domain reads DTGVSQNPRHKITKRGQNVTFRCDPISEHNRLYWYRQTLGQGPEFLTYFQNEAQLEKSRLLSDRFSAERPKGSFSTLEIQRTEQGDSAMYLCASSPYEREEQYFGPGTRLTVT.

The V and J genes are TRBV28 and TRBJ2-1; 11 nucleotides agree with TRBD2. CDR3 size: 16 residues. Trimming took 3 bases from V and 3 from J; bases not matched to a gene: 4. The germline V gene has CDR1 MDHEN and CDR2 SYDVKM. The chain's CDR3 is CASSFHSGGDYNEQFF. CDR3 nucleotides: TGTGCCAGCAGTTTCCATAGCGGGGGGGACTACAATGAGCAGTTCTTC.

This sequence joins TRBV5-5 and TRBJ2-7; perhaps D is TRBD1 or TRBD2 (5 bases each). The CDR3 runs to 15 residues. Trimming removed 4 bases at V and 0 bases at J, with 14 bases between. The germline V gene encodes CDR1 SGHKS and CDR2 YYEKEE (reference sequence). DNA of the CDR3: TGTGCCAGCAGCGTTGGGACGACCGACTCCTACGAGCAGTACTTC. Its translation is CASSVGTTDSYEQYF.

The rearrangement joins TRBV19 to TRBJ1-2; D not resolved. Germline assignment: CDR1 LNHDA and CDR2 SQIVND (reference sequence). Trimming stripped 7 bases from V and 1 base from J, with 7 bases between. The CDR3 spans 12 residues. CDR3 sequence: CASTEGNYGYTF. CDR3 bases: TGTGCCAGTACAGAGGGTAACTATGGCTACACCTTC.

V and J are TRBV4-1 and TRBJ1-5; D is ambiguous. The V and J ends lost 1 base and 0 bases respectively, with 13 bases between them. Germline values: CDR1 MGHRA, CDR2 YSYEKL. The CDR3 has 17 amino acids. For the CDR3, the DNA is TGCGCCAGCAGCCAAGGAATAGGGCCTTATAGCAATCAGCCCCAGCATTTT. This encodes CASSQGIGPYSNQPQHF.

The chain employs TRBV28 and TRBJ2-7, with a weak D call TRBD2 (6 bases). CDR3 length equals 15 residues. The V and J ends lost 10 bases and 0 bases respectively, with 19 bases between them. In germline, CDR1 is MDHEN, CDR2 SYDVKM. CDR3: CAMLPQGLTSYEQYF. CDR3 bases: TGTGCCATGCTTCCTCAGGGACTGACCTCCTACGAGCAGTACTTC.